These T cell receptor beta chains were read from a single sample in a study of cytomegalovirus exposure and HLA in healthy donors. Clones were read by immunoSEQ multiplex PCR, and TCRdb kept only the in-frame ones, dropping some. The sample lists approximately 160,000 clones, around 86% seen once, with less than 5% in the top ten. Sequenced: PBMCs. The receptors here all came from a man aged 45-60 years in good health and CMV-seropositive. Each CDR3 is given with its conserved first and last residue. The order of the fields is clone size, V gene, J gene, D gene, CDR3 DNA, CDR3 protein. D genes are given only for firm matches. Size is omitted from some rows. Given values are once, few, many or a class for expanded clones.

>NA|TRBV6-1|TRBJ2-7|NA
TGTGCCAGCAGTATCGGGACTGTTCTTATTGGCGAGCAGTACTTC
CASSIGTVLIGEQYF
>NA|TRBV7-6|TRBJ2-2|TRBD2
TGTGCCAGCAGCTTAACTTTCTCTCCGCGGGGGGGTCCCGGCACCGGGGAGCTGTTTTTT
CASSLTFSPRGGPGTGELFF
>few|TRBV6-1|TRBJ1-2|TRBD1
TGTGCCAGCAGTGAGGGGACAGGCACTAACTATGGCTACACCTTC
CASSEGTGTNYGYTF
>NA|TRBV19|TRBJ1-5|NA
TGTGCCAGTAGTATGGGTGACGGACTCTATAGCAATCAGCCCCAGCATTTT
CASSMGDGLYSNQPQHF
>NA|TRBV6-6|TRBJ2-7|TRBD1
TGTGCCAGCAGCTCACAGGGGGCTCTCTACGAGCAGTACTTC
CASSSQGALYEQYF
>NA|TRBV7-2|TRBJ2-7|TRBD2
TGTGCCAGCGCCTGGGGCGGGGGGGGGTATGTGGGCGAGCAGTACTTC
CASAWGGGGYVGEQYF
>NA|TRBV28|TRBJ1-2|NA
TGTGCCAGCAGTCCGACTTACTATGGCCACACCTTC
CASSPTYYGHTF
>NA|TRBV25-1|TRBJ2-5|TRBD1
TGTGCCAGCAGTACGTACAGGGGGCCGGCGGAGACCCAGTACTTC
CASSTYRGPAETQYF
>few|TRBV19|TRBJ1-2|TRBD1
TGTGCCAGTAGTCCGCGGGCAGGGGGGCCCTACAACTATGGCTACACCTTC
CASSPRAGGPYNYGYTF
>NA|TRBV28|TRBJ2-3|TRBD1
TGTGCCAGCAGTCCATCAACAGGGGTGGGCACAGATACGCAGTATTTT
CASSPSTGVGTDTQYF
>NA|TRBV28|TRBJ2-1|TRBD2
TGTGCCAGCAGTTCACTAGCGGGAGATGCCAATGAGCAGTTCTTC
CASSSLAGDANEQFF
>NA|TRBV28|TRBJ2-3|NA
TGTGCCAGCAGTGGAGGACAGTGGCGCACAGATACGCAGTATTTT
CASSGGQWRTDTQYF
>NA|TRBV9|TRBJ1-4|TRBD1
TGTGCCAGCAGCGTATCACAGGGGACTAATGAAAAACTGTTTTTT
CASSVSQGTNEKLFF
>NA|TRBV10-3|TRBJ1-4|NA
TGTGCCATCAGTGAGGCAGGGACAACTAATGAAAAACTGTTTTTT
CAISEAGTTNEKLFF
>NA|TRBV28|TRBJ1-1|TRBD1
TGTGCCAGCAGTATCCGACAGGGGCAAGCTTTCTTT
CASSIRQGQAFF
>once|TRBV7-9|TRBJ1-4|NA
TGTGCCAGCAGCTTATCTTCCGCAACTAATGAAAAACTGTTTTTT
CASSLSSATNEKLFF
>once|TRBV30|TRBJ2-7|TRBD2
TGTGCCTGGAGTGGACTAGCGGGACCCTCCTACGAGCAGTACTTC
CAWSGLAGPSYEQYF
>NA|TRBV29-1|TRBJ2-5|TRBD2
TGCAGCGTTGTAATTGGGACTAGCGCAGAGACCCAGTACTTC
CSVVIGTSAETQYF
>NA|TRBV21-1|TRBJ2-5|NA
TGTGCCAGCAGCAAGAGGGACAGGGGACGGCAGACCCAGTACTTC
CASSKRDRGRQTQYF
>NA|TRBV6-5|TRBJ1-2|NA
TGTGCCAGCAGTTTGCCCGGGACTGGGGGTGGCTACACCTTC
CASSLPGTGGGYTF
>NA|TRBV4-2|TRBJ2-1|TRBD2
TGTGCCAGCAGCCGTTCCCCCGGGGGGGCCTACAATGAGCAGTTCTTC
CASSRSPGGAYNEQFF
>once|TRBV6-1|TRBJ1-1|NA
TGTGCCAGCAGGGGGGGAGGGGCCACTGAAGCTTTCTTT
CASRGGGATEAFF
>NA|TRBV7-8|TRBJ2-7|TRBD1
TGTGCCAGCAGCCAGGGACAGGGGGCCTACGAGCAGTACTTC
CASSQGQGAYEQYF
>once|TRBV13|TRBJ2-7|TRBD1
TGTGCCAGCAGCAGCTGGGACAGGGCCTACGAGCAGTACTTC
CASSSWDRAYEQYF
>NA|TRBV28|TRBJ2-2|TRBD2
TGTGCCAGCAGTTTACCTACTAGCGGGGGATATAACGGGGAGCTGTTTTTT
CASSLPTSGGYNGELFF
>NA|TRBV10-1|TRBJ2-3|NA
TGCGCCAGCAGTGAGTCACTCCTTACGCAGTATTTT
CASSESLLTQYF
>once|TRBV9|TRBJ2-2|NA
TGTGCCAGCAGGAGAGGACAGAACACCGGGGAGCTGTTTTTT
CASRRGQNTGELFF
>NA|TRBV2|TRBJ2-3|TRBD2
TGTGCCAGCAACCTAGCGGGATGGTCAGATACGCAGTATTTT
CASNLAGWSDTQYF
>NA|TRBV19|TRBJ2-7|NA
TGTGCCAGTAGTATAGATCAGGCAGGTTCCTACGAGCAGTACTTC
CASSIDQAGSYEQYF
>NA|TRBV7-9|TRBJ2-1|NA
TGTGCCAGCAGCTTAGTTCCCTACCACAATGAGCAGTTCTTC
CASSLVPYHNEQFF
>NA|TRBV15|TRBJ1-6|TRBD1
TGTGCCACCAGCATTTCTGGGACAGGGTTTTCACCCCTCCACTTT
CATSISGTGFSPLHF
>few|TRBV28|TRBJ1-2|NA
TGTGCCAGCAGTTTCCAACAGAAACTTGGCTACACCTTC
CASSFQQKLGYTF
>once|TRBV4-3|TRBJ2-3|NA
TGCGCCAGCAGCCAAGGGCCCGGCGGGACGCTGAGCACAGATACGCAGTATTTT
CASSQGPGGTLSTDTQYF
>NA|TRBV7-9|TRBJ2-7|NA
TGTGCCAGCAGCTTTGCCCCTCCCTACGAGCGGTACTTC
CASSFAPPYERYF
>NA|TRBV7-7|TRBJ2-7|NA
TGTGCCAGCAGCCCCGGCCAGGGGTACGAGCAGTACTTC
CASSPGQGYEQYF
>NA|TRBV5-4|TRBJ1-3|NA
TGTGCCAGCAGCGTAGACAGCTCTGGAAACACCATATATTTT
CASSVDSSGNTIYF
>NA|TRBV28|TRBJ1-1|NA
TGTGCCAGCTTTTACCCGGGGAACACTGAAGCTTTCTTT
CASFYPGNTEAFF
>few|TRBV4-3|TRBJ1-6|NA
TGCGCCAGCAGCCAAGATAGGTTAGGGGATTCACCCCTCCACTTT
CASSQDRLGDSPLHF
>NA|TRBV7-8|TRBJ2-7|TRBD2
TGTGCCAGCAGCCACCGGGGGGGGGCCTACGAGCAGTACTTC
CASSHRGGAYEQYF
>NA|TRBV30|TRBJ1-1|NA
TGTGCCGGTGACAGGTTGAACACTGAAGCTTTCTTT
CAGDRLNTEAFF
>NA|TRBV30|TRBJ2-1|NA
TGTGCCTGGAGTGTATTATTGGGAGTGGGGGGCAATGAGCAGTTCTTC
CAWSVLLGVGGNEQFF
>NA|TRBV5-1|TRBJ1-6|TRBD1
TGCGCCAGCAGCGCGGGACAGGGGATTAACAATTCACCCCTCCACTTT
CASSAGQGINNSPLHF
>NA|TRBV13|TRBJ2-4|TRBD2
TGTGCCAGCAGCTTAGCCGAGGGACTAGCGGGGGTGGCCAAAAACATTCAGTACTTC
CASSLAEGLAGVAKNIQYF
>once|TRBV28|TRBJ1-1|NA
TGTGCCAGCAGTTCACCGGACGGGGGAACTGAAGCTTTCTTT
CASSSPDGGTEAFF
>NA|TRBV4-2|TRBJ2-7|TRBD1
TGTGCCAGCAGCGGCCAGGGGGCTTACGAGCAGTACTTC
CASSGQGAYEQYF